Sequencing of this T cell receptor beta chain was carried out in a study of T cell repertoires in cytomegalovirus infection. The germline gives CDR1 DFQATT, CDR2 SNEGSKA (reference sequence). The ends were cut back, 1 base at V and 3 bases at J, with 16 bases in the middle. CDR3 length equals 16 residues. TCRdb itself ran the reads through MiXCR, one entry per CDR3 protein. Here the sample spans approximately 160,000 distinct CDR3 sequences, 17% being singletons. This sequence originates from a human donor in good health (CMV status not recorded). Some clones in this sample may be carry-over from other donors' samples. This chain joins TRBV20-1 and TRBJ1-5; no definite D call. Specimen: CD8+ T cells from PBMCs. The DNA of the CDR3 is TGCAGTGCTAGAGTCCCGAGCGGGAGAGTCAATCAGCCCCAGCATTTT. It translates to CSARVPSGRVNQPQHF.